This T cell receptor (beta chain) originates from a study of blood T cell repertoires in COVID-19. The CDR3 extends over 16 amino acids. Germline V lookup: CDR1 SGHAT, CDR2 FQNNGV. V was pared by 3 bases and J by 9 bases, with 8 bases of the junction left unmatched. Using immunoSEQ multiplex PCR, the repertoire was profiled, and TCRdb retains in-frame clones only, with some absent. The sample lists hundreds of thousands of clones, 70% to 90% occurring once. The origin of this receptor is a woman aged 50 to 60 with acute COVID-19. The sequenced sample consisted of PBMCs or T cells enriched from blood (not recorded which). This chain joins TRBV11-2 and TRBJ2-1; 13 bases are a match to TRBD2. CDR3 nucleotide sequence: TGTGCCAGCAGCTTGGCAACTAGCGGGGGGGCGGGTGAGCAGTTCTTC. This sequence encodes CASSLATSGGAGEQFF.